This T cell receptor beta chain was retrieved from a study of blood T cell repertoires in COVID-19. Sequenced by immunoSEQ multiplex PCR; TCRdb stores in-frame clones only, minus some. The sample has about 220,000 clones; 83% are singletons. The CDR3 is 14 amino acids. The germline V gene has CDR1 ENHRY and CDR2 SYGVKD. Deletions cut 6 bases from V and 0 bases from J, with 11 bases between. The source material was PBMCs or T cells enriched from blood (not recorded which). The chain links TRBV10-3 to TRBJ1-2; no clear D. This receptor was taken from a woman between 40 and 50 years old who had been exposed to COVID-19. Written as DNA, the CDR3 is TGTGCCATCAGGGCGGGGAGCCCTAACTATGGCTACACCTTC. This encodes CAIRAGSPNYGYTF.